Listed below are T cell receptor beta chains from one sample, sequenced in a study of T cells after yellow fever vaccination. Via MiXCR, TCRdb re-called the 5' RACE reads, giving one row per CDR3 protein. The repertoire holds a few hundred thousand distinct CDR3 sequences, 6.9% seen once, with about 0.85% in the top ten. This specimen was CD4+ T cells sorted from PBMCs, taken 15 days after the yellow fever booster vaccination. The receptors here all came from a man aged 30 to 39 who received the YFV17D yellow fever vaccine. CDR3s include the opening cysteine and the closing phenylalanine or tryptophan. The D gene is left open where the match is weak. Rows may omit the clone size; those that give it use once, few, many or a size class.

cdr3_aa cdr3_nt j_call clone_size v_call cdr3_length d_call
CAEGSSYNEQFF TGCGCCGAGGGGAGCTCCTACAATGAGCAGTTCTTC TRBJ2-1 many TRBV20-1 12 -
CSARGSRQETQYF TGCAGTGCTAGAGGTAGCAGACAAGAGACCCAGTACTTC TRBJ2-5 few TRBV20-1 13 -
CASSQVGQRNYNEQFF TGCGCCAGCAGCCAAGTTGGTCAGCGGAACTACAATGAGCAGTTCTTC TRBJ2-1 few TRBV4-3 16 -
CSARAGDPETQYF TGCAGTGCTAGGGCAGGGGACCCAGAGACCCAGTACTTC TRBJ2-5 many TRBV20-1 13 -
CASSQAGCGAGNYNEQFF TGCGCCAGCAGCCAAGCGGGATGCGGAGCGGGGAACTACAATGAGCAGTTCTTC TRBJ2-1 - TRBV4-3 18 TRBD2
CASSQVFQSSYNEQFF TGCGCCAGCAGCCAAGTTTTTCAAAGCTCCTACAATGAGCAGTTCTTC TRBJ2-1 - TRBV4-3 16 -
CASSVEGGLAGLSSYNEQFF TGTGCCAGCAGCGTAGAAGGTGGGCTAGCGGGCCTTAGCTCCTACAATGAGCAGTTCTTC TRBJ2-1 few TRBV9 20 TRBD2
CASSPFGALNYNEQFF TGTGCCAGCAGCCCCTTCGGGGCGCTTAACTACAATGAGCAGTTCTTC TRBJ2-1 few TRBV7-2 16 -
CASSLHRDFSENIQYF TGTGCCAGCAGCTTACACAGGGATTTTTCGGAAAACATTCAGTACTTC TRBJ2-4 few TRBV7-9 16 -
CASSRGKGTYEQYF TGTGCCAGCAGCCGGGGAAAGGGGACCTACGAGCAGTACTTC TRBJ2-7 few TRBV4-2 14 -
CASSLVVDRTAYEQYF TGTGCCAGCAGCTTAGTGGTGGACAGGACGGCCTACGAGCAGTACTTC TRBJ2-7 - TRBV7-2 16 TRBD1
CASSPPLDTQYF TGTGCCAGCAGTCCACCCCTGGATACGCAGTATTTT TRBJ2-3 few TRBV7-6 12 -
CASSSRTGRRDEQFF TGTGCCAGCAGCAGTAGGACAGGGCGTCGGGATGAGCAGTTCTTC TRBJ2-1 few TRBV6-5 15 TRBD1
CSAPPSGRGETQYF TGCAGTGCTCCCCCCAGCGGGAGGGGAGAGACCCAGTACTTC TRBJ2-5 many TRBV20-1 14 TRBD2
CASSPQSMLTTVRMRVEAFF TGTGCCAGCTCACCCCAGTCGATGTTGACGACAGTAAGAATGCGGGTGGAAGCTTTCTTT TRBJ1-1 many TRBV18 20 -
CASSLSETGVNSPLHF TGTGCCAGCAGCTTATCCGAGACAGGCGTAAATTCACCCCTCCACTTT TRBJ1-6 few TRBV7-2 16 -
CASSPQRLSTDTQYF TGTGCCAGCTCACCACAGAGACTCAGCACAGATACGCAGTATTTT TRBJ2-3 many TRBV18 15 -
CASSLQTSDTDTQYF TGTGCCAGCAGCTTACAAACTAGCGACACAGATACGCAGTATTTT TRBJ2-3 many TRBV7-2 15 TRBD2
CASKPQRPHTYEQYF TGTGCCAGCAAGCCCCAGCGGCCCCATACCTACGAGCAGTACTTC TRBJ2-7 few TRBV2 15 -
CSARPPGGNTIYF TGCAGTGCTAGACCACCAGGTGGAAACACCATATATTTT TRBJ1-3 few TRBV20-1 13 -
CSASDGRINQPQHF TGCAGTGCTAGTGATGGACGGATCAATCAGCCCCAGCATTTT TRBJ1-5 - TRBV20-1 14 -
CSARYDSYEQYF TGCAGTGCTAGGTACGACAGCTACGAGCAGTACTTC TRBJ2-7 - TRBV20-1 12 -
CASSPQGWPQHF TGTGCCAGCAGCCCCCAGGGTTGGCCCCAGCATTTT TRBJ1-5 - TRBV12-3/TRBV12-4 12 -
CASSTTDYQPQHF TGTGCCAGCAGTACCACCGATTATCAGCCCCAGCATTTT TRBJ1-5 - TRBV28 13 -
CASDKLAGYTDTQYF TGTGCCAGCGACAAACTAGCGGGCTACACAGATACGCAGTATTTT TRBJ2-3 many TRBV7-8 15 TRBD2
CASSQEAEENSYEQYF TGTGCCAGCAGCCAAGAAGCGGAGGAGAACTCCTACGAGCAGTACTTC TRBJ2-7 - TRBV4-2 16 -
CASSLLLRRGRVSTDTQYF TGTGCCAGCAGTTTACTACTTCGCAGGGGGCGCGTGAGCACAGATACGCAGTATTTT TRBJ2-3 many TRBV7-6 19 TRBD1
CASSPRANEGQQFF TGTGCCAGCTCACCACGGGCCAATGAGGGACAGCAGTTCTTC TRBJ2-1 many TRBV18 14 -
CASSQPGLAGKETQYF TGTGCCAGCAGCCAACCCGGACTAGCGGGGAAAGAGACCCAGTACTTC TRBJ2-5 many TRBV4-2 16 TRBD2